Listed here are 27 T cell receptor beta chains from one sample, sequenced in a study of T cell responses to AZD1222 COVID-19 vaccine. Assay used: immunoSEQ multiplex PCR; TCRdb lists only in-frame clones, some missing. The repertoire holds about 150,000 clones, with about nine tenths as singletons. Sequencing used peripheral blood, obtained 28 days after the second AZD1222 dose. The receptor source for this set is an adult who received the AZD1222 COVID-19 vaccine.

In DNA, the CDR3 is TGTGCCATCAGCCGGACAGGGGTGTCCCAAGAGACCCAGTACTTC. This gives the protein CAISRTGVSQETQYF. The chain joins TRBV10-3 to TRBJ2-5; 9 bases align to TRBD1. The CDR3 is 15 residues long. V was pared by 6 bases and J by 1 base, with 6 bases of the junction left unmatched. The germline V gene encodes CDR1 ENHRY and CDR2 SYGVKD.

CDR3 sequence: CASSYRGDGSYGYTF. CDR3 in DNA: TGTGCCAGCAGCTACAGGGGAGATGGGAGCTATGGCTACACCTTC. V is TRBV7-2 and J is TRBJ1-2; TRBD1 aligns across 7 bases. The CDR3 consists of 15 residues. Per the germline V gene, CDR1 is SGHTA and CDR2 is FQGNSA. V gave up 4 bases and J gave up 4 bases; unmatched junction bases: 9.

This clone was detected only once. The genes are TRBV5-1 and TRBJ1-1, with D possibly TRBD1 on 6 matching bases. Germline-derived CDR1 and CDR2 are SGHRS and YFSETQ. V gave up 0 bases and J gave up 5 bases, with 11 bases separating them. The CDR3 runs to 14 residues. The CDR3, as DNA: TGCGCCAGCAGCTTGGCCGGGGGCAGGACTGAAGCTTTCTTT. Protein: CASSLAGGRTEAFF.

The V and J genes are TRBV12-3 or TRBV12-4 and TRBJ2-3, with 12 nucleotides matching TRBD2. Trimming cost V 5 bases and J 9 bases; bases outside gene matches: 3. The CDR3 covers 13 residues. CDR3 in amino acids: CASSETSGRTQYF. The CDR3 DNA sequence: TGTGCCAGCAGTGAGACTAGCGGGAGAACGCAGTATTTT.

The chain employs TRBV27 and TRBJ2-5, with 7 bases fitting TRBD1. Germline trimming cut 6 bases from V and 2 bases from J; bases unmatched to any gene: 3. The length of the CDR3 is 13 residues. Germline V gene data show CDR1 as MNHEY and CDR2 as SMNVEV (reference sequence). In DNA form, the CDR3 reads TGTGCCAGCAGAGGGACAGTACAAGAGACCCAGTACTTC. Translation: CASRGTVQETQYF.

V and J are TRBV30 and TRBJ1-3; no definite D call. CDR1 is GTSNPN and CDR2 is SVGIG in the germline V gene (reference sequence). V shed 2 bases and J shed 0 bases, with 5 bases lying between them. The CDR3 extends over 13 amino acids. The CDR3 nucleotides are TGTGCCTGGAGTCTGAGCTCTGGAAACACCATATATTTT. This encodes CAWSLSSGNTIYF.

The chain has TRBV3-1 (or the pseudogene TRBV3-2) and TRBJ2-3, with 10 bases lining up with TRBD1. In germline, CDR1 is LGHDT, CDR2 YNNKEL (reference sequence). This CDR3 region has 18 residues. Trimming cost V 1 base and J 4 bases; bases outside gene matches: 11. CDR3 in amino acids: CASSQVFPRQGAADTQYF. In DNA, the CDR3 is TGTGCCAGCAGCCAAGTCTTCCCGCGACAGGGGGCCGCAGATACGCAGTATTTT.

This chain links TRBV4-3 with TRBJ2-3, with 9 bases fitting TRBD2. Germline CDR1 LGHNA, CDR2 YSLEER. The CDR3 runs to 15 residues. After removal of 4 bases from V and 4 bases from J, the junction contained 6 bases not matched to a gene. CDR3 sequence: CASSRDSGSADTQYF. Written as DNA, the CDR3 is TGCGCCAGCAGCCGGGATAGCGGGAGCGCAGATACGCAGTATTTT.

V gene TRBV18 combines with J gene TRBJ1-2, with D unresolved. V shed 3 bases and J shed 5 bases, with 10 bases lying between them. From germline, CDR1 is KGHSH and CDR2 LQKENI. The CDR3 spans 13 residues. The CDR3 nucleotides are TGTGCCAGCTCACCCTCTGTTGAGTATGGCTACACCTTC. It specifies CASSPSVEYGYTF.

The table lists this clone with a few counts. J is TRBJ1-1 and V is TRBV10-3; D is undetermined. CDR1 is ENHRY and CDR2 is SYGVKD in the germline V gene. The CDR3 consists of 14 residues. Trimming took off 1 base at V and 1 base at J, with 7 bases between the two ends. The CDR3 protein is CAISELGQNTEAFF. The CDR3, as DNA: TGTGCCATCAGTGAGTTGGGCCAGAACACTGAAGCTTTCTTT.

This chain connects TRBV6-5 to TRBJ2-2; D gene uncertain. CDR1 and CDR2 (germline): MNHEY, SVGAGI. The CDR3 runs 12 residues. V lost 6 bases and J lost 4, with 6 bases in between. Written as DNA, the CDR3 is TGTGCCAGCAGCTGGACCACCGGGGAGCTGTTTTTT. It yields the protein CASSWTTGELFF.

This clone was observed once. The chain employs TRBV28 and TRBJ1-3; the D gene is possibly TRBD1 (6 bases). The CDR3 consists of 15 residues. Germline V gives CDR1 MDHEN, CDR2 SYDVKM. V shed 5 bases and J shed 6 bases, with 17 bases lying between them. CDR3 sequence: CASSPTGRRANTIYF. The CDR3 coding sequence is TGTGCCAGCAGTCCTACAGGGAGAAGGGCAAACACCATATATTTT.

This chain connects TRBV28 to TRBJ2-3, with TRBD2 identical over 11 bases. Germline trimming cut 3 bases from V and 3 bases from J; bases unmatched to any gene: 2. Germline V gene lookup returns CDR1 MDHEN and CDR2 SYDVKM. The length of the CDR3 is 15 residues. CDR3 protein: CASSFLAGGTDTQYF. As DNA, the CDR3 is TGTGCCAGCAGTTTCCTAGCGGGAGGTACAGATACGCAGTATTTT.

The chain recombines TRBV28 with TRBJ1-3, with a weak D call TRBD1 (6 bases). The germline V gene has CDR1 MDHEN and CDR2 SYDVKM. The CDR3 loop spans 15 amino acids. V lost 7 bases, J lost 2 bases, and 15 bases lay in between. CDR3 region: CASTSVGTTGNTIYF. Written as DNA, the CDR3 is TGTGCCAGCACCTCTGTTGGGACAACTGGAAACACCATATATTTT.

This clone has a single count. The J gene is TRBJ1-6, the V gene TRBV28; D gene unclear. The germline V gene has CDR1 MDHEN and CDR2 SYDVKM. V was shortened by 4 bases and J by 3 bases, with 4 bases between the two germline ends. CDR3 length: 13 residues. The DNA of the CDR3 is TGTGCCAGCAGTTCAGACTATAATTCACCCCTCCACTTT. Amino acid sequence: CASSSDYNSPLHF.

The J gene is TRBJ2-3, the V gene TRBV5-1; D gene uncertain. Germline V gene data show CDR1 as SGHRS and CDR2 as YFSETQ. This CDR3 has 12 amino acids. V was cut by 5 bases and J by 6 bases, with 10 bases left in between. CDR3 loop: CASSTILDTQYF. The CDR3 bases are TGCGCCAGCAGTACCATCCTGGATACGCAGTATTTT.

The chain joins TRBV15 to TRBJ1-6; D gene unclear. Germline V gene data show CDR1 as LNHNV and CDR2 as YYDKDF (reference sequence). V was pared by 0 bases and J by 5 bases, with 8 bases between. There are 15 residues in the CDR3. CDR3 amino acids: CATSRDSPDNSPLHF. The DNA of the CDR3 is TGTGCCACCAGCAGAGACTCCCCTGATAATTCACCCCTCCACTTT.

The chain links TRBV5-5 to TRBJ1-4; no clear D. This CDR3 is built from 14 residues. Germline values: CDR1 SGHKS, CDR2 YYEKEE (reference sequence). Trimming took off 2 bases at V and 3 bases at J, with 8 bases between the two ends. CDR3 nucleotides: TGTGCCAGCAGCTTAGGAGATTCTAATGAAAAACTGTTTTTT. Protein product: CASSLGDSNEKLFF.

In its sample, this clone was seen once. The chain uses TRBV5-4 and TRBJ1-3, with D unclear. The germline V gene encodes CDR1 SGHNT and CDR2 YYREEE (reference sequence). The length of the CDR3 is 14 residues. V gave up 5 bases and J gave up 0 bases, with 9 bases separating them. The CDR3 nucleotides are TGTGCCAGCAGATCTACTGACTCTGGAAACACCATATATTTT. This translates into CASRSTDSGNTIYF.

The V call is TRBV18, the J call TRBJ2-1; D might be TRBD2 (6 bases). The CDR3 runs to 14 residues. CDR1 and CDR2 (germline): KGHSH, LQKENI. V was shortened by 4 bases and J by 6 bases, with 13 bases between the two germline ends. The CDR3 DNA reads TGTGCCAGCTCACTGGGACTGGAGGGCAATGAGCAGTTCTTC. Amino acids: CASSLGLEGNEQFF.

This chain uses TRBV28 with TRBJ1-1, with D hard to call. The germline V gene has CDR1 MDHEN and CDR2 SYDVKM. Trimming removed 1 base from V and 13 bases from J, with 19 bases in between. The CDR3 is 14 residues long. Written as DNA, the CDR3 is TGTGCCAGCAGTTTATACCCCGTGAACCCGAAGCATTTCTTT. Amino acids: CASSLYPVNPKHFF.

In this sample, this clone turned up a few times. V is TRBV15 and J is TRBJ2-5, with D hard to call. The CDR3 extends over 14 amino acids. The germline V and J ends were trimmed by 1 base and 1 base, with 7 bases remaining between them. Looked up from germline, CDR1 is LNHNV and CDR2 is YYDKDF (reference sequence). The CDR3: CATSRVVSQETQYF. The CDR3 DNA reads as TGTGCCACCAGCAGAGTTGTCAGCCAAGAGACCCAGTACTTC.

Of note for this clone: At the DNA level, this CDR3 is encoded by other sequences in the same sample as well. In DNA form, the CDR3 reads TGTGCCAGCAGTTTACAGGGTTACGAGCAGTACTTC. Encoded protein: CASSLQGYEQYF. The chain couples TRBV28 to TRBJ2-7; TRBD1 might be the D (5 bases). The CDR3 is made up of 12 amino acids. Germline CDR1 is MDHEN and CDR2 is SYDVKM. V lost 2 bases and J 4 bases, leaving 6 bases between the germline ends.

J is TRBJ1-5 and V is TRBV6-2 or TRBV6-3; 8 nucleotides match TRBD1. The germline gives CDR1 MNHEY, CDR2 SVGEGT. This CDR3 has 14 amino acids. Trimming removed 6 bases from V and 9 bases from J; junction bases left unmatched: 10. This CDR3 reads CASSPPGQGGPQHF. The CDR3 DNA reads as TGTGCCAGCAGCCCACCCGGACAGGGAGGGCCCCAGCATTTT.

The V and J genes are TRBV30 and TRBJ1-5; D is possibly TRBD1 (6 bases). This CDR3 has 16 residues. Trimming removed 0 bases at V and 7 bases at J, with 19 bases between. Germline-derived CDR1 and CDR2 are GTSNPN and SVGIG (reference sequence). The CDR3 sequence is CAWSVKGIGGWQPQHF. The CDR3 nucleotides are TGTGCCTGGAGTGTAAAAGGCATCGGGGGCTGGCAGCCCCAGCATTTT.

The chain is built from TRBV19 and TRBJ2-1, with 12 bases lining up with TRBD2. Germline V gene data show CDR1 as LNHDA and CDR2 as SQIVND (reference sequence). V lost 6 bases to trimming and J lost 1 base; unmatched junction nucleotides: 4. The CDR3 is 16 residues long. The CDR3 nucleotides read TGTGCCAGTAGCAACGGACTAGCGGGGTCCTACAATGAGCAGTTCTTC. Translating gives CASSNGLAGSYNEQFF.

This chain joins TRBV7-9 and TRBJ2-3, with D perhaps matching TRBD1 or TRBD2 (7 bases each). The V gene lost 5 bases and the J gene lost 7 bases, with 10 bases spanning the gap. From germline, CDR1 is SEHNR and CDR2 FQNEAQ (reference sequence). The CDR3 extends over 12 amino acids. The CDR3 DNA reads TGTGCCAGCAGCCAGGGGGGGAATACGCAGTATTTT. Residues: CASSQGGNTQYF.